This T cell receptor beta chain was recovered during a study of T cell changes during pregnancy in multiple sclerosis. This CDR3 has 13 residues. V was shortened by 2 bases and J by 7 bases, with 11 bases between the two germline ends. Germline-derived CDR1 and CDR2 are SEHNR and FQNEAQ (reference sequence). The method was immunoSEQ multiplex PCR; TCRdb's version includes in-frame clones alone and lacks a portion of them. The table shows 85,000 to 95,000 clones, with 90% to 95% occurring only once. This TCR was sampled from a female donor in good health, enrolled as a control in a pregnancy study. V gene TRBV7-9 combines with J gene TRBJ1-1; the D is unclear. Here the sequenced sample was peripheral blood, taken after pregnancy. CDR3 residues: CASSLLQISEAFF. The CDR3 DNA reads as TGTGCCAGCAGCTTATTACAGATAAGTGAAGCTTTCTTT. The variable domain in full, completed from reference TRBV7-9 and TRBJ1-1, reads DTGVSQNPRHKITKRGQNVTFRCDPISEHNRLYWYRQTLGQGPEFLTYFQNEAQLEKSRLLSDRFSAERPKGSFSTLEIQRTEQGDSAMYLCASSLLQISEAFFGQGTRLTVV.